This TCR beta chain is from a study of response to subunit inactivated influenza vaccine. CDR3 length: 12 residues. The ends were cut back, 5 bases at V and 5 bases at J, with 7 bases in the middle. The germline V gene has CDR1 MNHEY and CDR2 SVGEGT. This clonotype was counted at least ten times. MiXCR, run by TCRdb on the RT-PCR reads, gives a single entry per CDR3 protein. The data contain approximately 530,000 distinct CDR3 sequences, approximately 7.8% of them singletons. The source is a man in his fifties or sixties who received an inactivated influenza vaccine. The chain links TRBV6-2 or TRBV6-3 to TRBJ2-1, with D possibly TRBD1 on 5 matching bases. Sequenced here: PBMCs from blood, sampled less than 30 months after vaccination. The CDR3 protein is CASSGRDNEQFF. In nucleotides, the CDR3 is TGTGCCAGCAGTGGCAGGGACAATGAGCAGTTCTTC.